The 7 T cell receptor beta chains below were found in one sample sequenced in a study of PD-1 blockade in classical Hodgkin lymphoma. All patients experienced relapse after autologous stem cell transplantation, and brentuximab vedotin exposure was variable. Repertoires were generated with immunoSEQ multiplex PCR, while TCRdb's copy carries only in-frame clones and drops some. The sample shows 25,000 to 35,000 clones, about 71% of them seen only once. The material was peripheral blood mononuclear cells (PBMCs), obtained before the second cycle of nivolumab. These receptors all come from a human donor with classical Hodgkin lymphoma.

The chain links TRBV7-3 to TRBJ2-5; 8 bases fit TRBD2. This CDR3 spans 14 amino acids. From germline, CDR1 is SGHTA and CDR2 FQGTGA. J was trimmed by 3 bases and V by 2 bases; bases with no gene match: 2. The CDR3 loop is CASSLAGGKETQYF. The DNA for the CDR3 is TGTGCCAGCAGCTTAGCGGGGGGTAAAGAGACCCAGTACTTC.

The chain carries TRBV6-1 and TRBJ1-5; D unresolved. V was clipped by 5 bases and J by 9 bases, with 11 bases between them. The CDR3 extends over 12 amino acids. Per germline, CDR1 MNHNS and CDR2 SASEGT. CDR3 in amino acids: CASSTTGPPQHF. CDR3 DNA sequence: TGTGCCAGCAGTACTACGGGTCCGCCCCAGCATTTT.

V gene TRBV5-1 combines with J gene TRBJ1-6; 9 bases are shared with TRBD1. There are 16 residues in the CDR3. Germline CDR1 reads SGHRS; CDR2 reads YFSETQ. Trimming at V came to 0 bases and at J to 9 bases, leaving 7 bases not matched to a gene. The CDR3 nucleotides read TGCGCCAGCAGCTTGGAAGACCCGGACAGGGGTTCACCCCTCCACTTT. It translates to CASSLEDPDRGSPLHF. Looking up the rest from reference TRBV5-1 and TRBJ1-6 gives the full variable domain: KAGVTQTPRYLIKTRGQQVTLSCSPISGHRSVSWYQQTPGQGLQFLFEYFSETQRNKGNFPGRFSGRQFSNSRSEMNVSTLELGDSALYLCASSLEDPDRGSPLHFGNGTRLTVT.

The rearrangement links TRBV5-1 to TRBJ2-5; unclear D gene. The assigned J gene may be wrong: the sequence end matches TRBJ2-7 better. The germline V gene encodes CDR1 SGHRS and CDR2 YFSETQ. The CDR3 extends over 16 amino acids. In DNA, the CDR3 is TGCGCCAGCACCATCGACCCGGGTCTCAATTACTACGAGCAGTACTTC. Translating it yields CASTIDPGLNYYEQYF.

This clone showed up just a few times. The chain employs TRBV2 and TRBJ2-1; 8 bases agree with TRBD2. This CDR3 region has 15 residues. The V segment lost 1 base and the J segment 12 bases; nucleotides outside the gene matches: 11. Germline CDR1 SNHLY, CDR2 FYNNEI. The CDR3 region is CASSEVPGGAFGQFF. For the CDR3, the DNA is TGTGCCAGCAGTGAAGTTCCGGGGGGGGCCTTCGGGCAGTTCTTC.

The chain joins TRBV4-3 to TRBJ1-5; D is uncertain. The CDR3 totals 13 residues. Germline V gene lookup returns CDR1 LGHNA and CDR2 YSLEER. Trimming left V 0 bases short and J 4 bases short, with 4 bases between. This chain's CDR3 is CASSQDQNQPQHF. CDR3 DNA sequence: TGCGCCAGCAGCCAAGATCAGAATCAGCCCCAGCATTTT.

This chain connects TRBV7-3 to TRBJ2-2; TRBD2 agrees at 9 bases. This CDR3 region has 13 residues. CDR1 SGHTA and CDR2 FQGTGA come from the germline V gene. V trimming: 7 bases; J trimming: 7 bases; junction bases outside the gene matches: 4. The CDR3 loop is CASNSGGYGELFF. The CDR3 DNA sequence: TGTGCCAGCAATAGCGGGGGATACGGGGAGCTGTTTTTT. Supplemented by reference TRBV7-3 and TRBJ2-2, the full variable domain reads GAGVSQTPSNKVTEKGKYVELRCDPISGHTALYWYRQSLGQGPEFLIYFQGTGAADDSGLPNDRFFAVRPEGSVSTLKIQRTERGDSAVYLCASNSGGYGELFFGEGSRLTVL.